Each of the 26 T cell receptor beta chains below was sequenced from the same sample in a study of breast tumors, draining lymph nodes, adjacent tissues. Axillary draining lymph nodes of breast cancer patients supplied the node samples. TCRdb ran MiXCR on the multiplex PCR reads and lists one entry per CDR3 protein. Of about 230,000 distinct CDR3 sequences in the sample, 32% were seen once. Material for sequencing was axillary lymph node tissue. The receptors come from a female donor with breast cancer. Some clones in this sample may be carry-over from other donors' samples.

This clonotype was counted ten times or more. Written as DNA, the CDR3 is TGCAGTGCTAGAGATCGGTGGGAGCAGTACTTC. This encodes CSARDRWEQYF. The chain recombines TRBV20-1 with TRBJ2-7; no clear D gene. Germline V gives CDR1 DFQATT, CDR2 SNEGSKA (reference sequence). The CDR3 length is 11 residues. V was shortened by 0 bases and J by 7 bases, with 7 bases between the two germline ends.

In its sample, this clonotype was seen many times. The J gene is TRBJ2-1, the V gene TRBV6-2 or TRBV6-3; the match to TRBD1 covers 9 bases. The CDR3 sequence is 14 residues long. CDR1 is MNHEY, CDR2 SVGEGT, per germline. V was clipped by 2 bases and J by 8 bases; unmatched bases: 4. CDR3 sequence reads: CASSYGTGLHEQFF. In DNA form, the CDR3 reads TGTGCCAGCAGTTACGGGACAGGGTTGCATGAGCAGTTCTTC.

The chain employs TRBV24-1 and TRBJ2-6, with D perhaps TRBD1 or TRBD2 (5 bases each). The germline gives CDR1 KGHDR, CDR2 SFDVKD. The CDR3 consists of 16 residues. V gave up 10 bases and J gave up 0 bases, with 15 bases separating them. In DNA, the CDR3 is TGTGCCACTGAGGACGGGGCCAACTCTGGGGCCAACGTCCTGACTTTC. Translation: CATEDGANSGANVLTF.

The sample holds many counts of this clonotype. In DNA form, the CDR3 reads TGTGCCAGCAGTACTCGCCAGAGCGGGAGGGTAGAGACCCAGTACTTC. The encoded protein is CASSTRQSGRVETQYF. This rearrangement joins TRBV28 to TRBJ2-5; 10 bases align to TRBD2. This CDR3 has 16 residues. Germline CDR1 MDHEN, CDR2 SYDVKM. V gave up 5 bases and J gave up 4 bases; unmatched junction bases: 10. Combining the CDR3 with reference TRBV28 and TRBJ2-5 gives the whole variable domain DVKVTQSSRYLVKRTGEKVFLECVQDMDHENMFWYRQDPGLGLRLIYFSYDVKMKEKGDIPEGYSVSREKKERFSLILESASTNQTSMYLCASSTRQSGRVETQYFGPGTRLLVL.

In its sample, this clonotype was seen many times. The chain has TRBV20-1 and TRBJ1-4; 7 nucleotides match TRBD1. J gave up 4 bases and V 5 bases, and 7 bases lay outside the gene matches. This CDR3 spans 14 amino acids. CDR1 and CDR2 from the germline V gene are DFQATT and SNEGSKA (reference sequence). CDR3 in DNA: TGCAGTGCTCGACAGGGTTCTCGTAATGAAAAACTGTTTTTT. It is translated as CSARQGSRNEKLFF.

There are many counts of this clonotype. The chain recombines TRBV27 with TRBJ1-2; TRBD1 matches at 9 bases. This CDR3 contains 15 residues. The ends lost 3 bases at V and 2 bases at J; junction bases unmatched: 4. Looked up from germline, CDR1 is MNHEY and CDR2 is SMNVEV (reference sequence). Here the CDR3 DNA reads TGTGCCAGCAGTTTGCGGACAGGGGTCAACTATGGCTACACCTTC. This encodes CASSLRTGVNYGYTF.

This clonotype was recorded at least ten times. The chain couples TRBV10-2 to TRBJ2-1, with 8 bases identical to TRBD2. The CDR3 sequence is 15 residues long. The germline V gene has CDR1 WSHSY and CDR2 SAAADI. V shed 2 bases and J 7 bases; nucleotides not matched to a gene: 7. The CDR3 protein is CASSELGLGNNEQFF. CDR3 coding DNA: TGCGCCAGCAGTGAGCTGGGACTAGGGAATAATGAGCAGTTCTTC.

This clonotype was seen repeatedly, ten times or more. The rearrangement uses TRBV20-1 and TRBJ2-7; 7 bases align to TRBD1. Germline loops: CDR1 DFQATT, CDR2 SNEGSKA (reference sequence). The CDR3 sequence is 13 residues long. Trimming cost V 3 bases and J 4 bases; bases outside gene matches: 6. CDR3 sequence: CSASGTEPYEQYF. Here the CDR3 DNA reads TGCAGTGCTAGTGGGACAGAGCCTTACGAGCAGTACTTC.

This clonotype was seen ten or more times. This chain joins TRBV9 and TRBJ2-7, with 7 bases fitting TRBD1. Germline V CDR1 and CDR2: SGDLS, YYNGEE. CDR3 length equals 14 residues. Losses at the gene ends were 4 bases for V and 4 bases for J; bases not matched to a gene: 8. CDR3 bases: TGTGCCAGCAGCACCGACAGGGTCCCTTACGAGCAGTACTTC. This sequence encodes CASSTDRVPYEQYF.

This clonotype was counted at least ten times. The V and J genes are TRBV7-2 and TRBJ2-1; 8 bases match TRBD2. V shed 2 bases, J shed 8 bases, and the junction held 17 bases outside the gene matches. The CDR3 spans 18 residues. Germline V gene sequence: CDR1 SGHTA, CDR2 FQGNSA. CDR3 sequence: CASSLFGSGITPSDEQFF. The CDR3 region has the DNA TGTGCCAGCAGCTTATTCGGTAGCGGGATAACTCCGAGCGATGAGCAGTTCTTC.

This clonotype was found many times. V usage is TRBV27 and J usage is TRBJ2-7, with D maybe TRBD1 (5 bases). Germline CDR1 MNHEY, CDR2 SMNVEV (reference sequence). V shed 6 bases and J shed 0 bases, with 15 bases lying between them. The CDR3 sequence is 15 residues long. This CDR3 reads CASSRRASSSYEQYF. CDR3 nucleotide sequence: TGTGCCAGCAGCCGCAGGGCCTCTTCCTCCTACGAGCAGTACTTC.

This clonotype was recorded many times. This chain connects TRBV5-1 to TRBJ2-3, with a tentative D call TRBD2 (6 bases). The V end lost 4 bases, the J end lost 6 bases, and 15 bases lay between the germline ends. This CDR3 has 14 amino acids. Germline V gene data show CDR1 as SGHRS and CDR2 as YFSETQ. As DNA, the CDR3 is TGCGCCAGCAGCCCGGGACTCGGTACTGATACGCAGTATTTT. Its protein product is CASSPGLGTDTQYF.

The CDR3 DNA is TGTGCCAGCAGCTCGGGACTAGCGGGAGGGCCTGGGGCCGGGGAGCTGTTTTTT. It yields the protein CASSSGLAGGPGAGELFF. The V and J genes are TRBV7-6 and TRBJ2-2; 16 nucleotides line up with TRBD2. Per the germline V gene, CDR1 is SGHVS and CDR2 is FNYEAQ. The CDR3 totals 18 residues. After removal of 4 bases from V and 6 bases from J, the junction contained 8 bases not matched to a gene.

This clonotype was counted many times. The chain is built from TRBV7-2 and TRBJ2-3; 15 bases fit TRBD2. V dropped 4 bases and J dropped 5; count of bases not matched to a gene: 10. The CDR3 is made up of 18 amino acids. Germline V gene sequence: CDR1 SGHTA, CDR2 FQGNSA. The CDR3 bases are TGTGCCAGCAGCTCCCCGCGGACTAGCGGGAGGGGGGTAGATACGCAGTATTTT. Its translation: CASSSPRTSGRGVDTQYF.

This clonotype has at least ten counts. V usage is TRBV5-1 and J usage is TRBJ2-2; tentative D call: TRBD1 (5 bases). V was trimmed by 1 base and J by 1 base, leaving 8 bases between them. This CDR3 spans 15 amino acids. Germline CDR1 and CDR2: SGHRS and YFSETQ. CDR3 DNA: TGCGCCAGCAGCTTGATAGGACAGAACACCGGGGAGCTGTTTTTT. Protein sequence: CASSLIGQNTGELFF.

This clonotype was detected ten times or more. The rearrangement links TRBV4-2 to TRBJ2-1; 9 bases map to TRBD2. V lost 1 base and J lost 4; bases outside the gene matches: 5. CDR3 length equals 16 residues. Germline V gene data show CDR1 as LGHNA and CDR2 as YNFKEQ. The CDR3: CASSQVSGSRYNEQFF. CDR3 in DNA: TGTGCCAGCAGCCAAGTTAGCGGGAGCAGATACAATGAGCAGTTCTTC.

This clonotype was found many times. This rearrangement joins TRBV2 to TRBJ2-5; D call uncertain. V gave up 1 base and J gave up 5 bases, with 5 bases separating them. CDR1 and CDR2 from the germline V gene are SNHLY and FYNNEI. The CDR3 runs 12 residues. This CDR3 is CASSEVGETQYF. The CDR3 DNA follows: TGTGCCAGCAGTGAAGTGGGGGAGACCCAGTACTTC. The full variable domain, completed using reference TRBV2 and TRBJ2-5, is EPEVTQTPSHQVTQMGQEVILRCVPISNHLYFYWYRQILGQKVEFLVSFYNNEISEKSEIFDDQFSVERPDGSNFTLKIRSTKLEDSAMYFCASSEVGETQYFGPGTRLLVL.

This clonotype was seen many times. Given a much more abundant clone one base away, this may be a read error. V and J are TRBV6-6 and TRBJ2-7; the D is unclear. The CDR3 is 14 residues long. Germline CDR1 is MNHNY and CDR2 is SVGAGI (reference sequence). The germline V and J ends were trimmed by 7 bases and 3 bases, with 16 bases remaining between them. CDR3 amino acids: CASTRLASRYEQYF. Here the CDR3 DNA reads TGTGCCAGCACCCGGTTGGCTAGTCGCTACGAGCAGTACTTC.

There are many counts of this clonotype. A much larger clone lies a single base off, so this may be a read error. The V gene is TRBV24-1, the J gene TRBJ1-3; no clear D gene. The CDR3 runs to 12 residues. Looked up from germline, CDR1 is KGHDR and CDR2 is SFDVKD. V was shortened by 8 bases and J by 4 bases, with 8 bases between the two germline ends. This CDR3 is CATNDPGNTIYF. CDR3 nucleotide sequence: TGTGCCACCAATGACCCGGGAAACACCATATATTTT.

This clonotype was detected many times. V is TRBV20-1 and J is TRBJ1-6, with D unresolved. V lost 3 bases and J lost 10, with 13 bases in between. This CDR3 contains 13 residues. Germline CDR1 and CDR2: DFQATT and SNEGSKA (reference sequence). CDR3 residues: CSASRARNSPLHF. DNA for the CDR3: TGCAGTGCTAGCCGTGCGCGGAACTCACCCCTCCACTTT.

In its sample, this clonotype was seen many times. The V gene is TRBV19, the J gene TRBJ2-1; 8 bases match TRBD2. Trimming took 6 bases from V and 4 from J; bases not matched to a gene: 5. The CDR3 consists of 14 residues. Looked up from germline, CDR1 is LNHDA and CDR2 is SQIVND (reference sequence). This chain's CDR3 is CASSPGLEYNEQFF. CDR3 bases: TGTGCCAGTAGCCCGGGACTAGAATACAATGAGCAGTTCTTC.

The chain employs TRBV7-3 and TRBJ2-6; 8 bases line up with TRBD1. The CDR3 extends over 16 amino acids. J lost 2 bases, V lost 4 bases, and 4 bases had no gene match. In germline, CDR1 is SGHTA, CDR2 FQGTGA. Here the CDR3 DNA reads TGTGCCAGCAGCTACAAACAGGGGGCTGGGGCCAACGTCCTGACTTTC. It codes for CASSYKQGAGANVLTF.

V is TRBV6-5 and J is TRBJ2-7; 9 bases are a match to TRBD2. The CDR3 length is 14 residues. CDR1 is MNHEY, CDR2 SVGAGI, per germline. J was trimmed by 4 bases and V by 5 bases; bases with no gene match: 6. CDR3 protein: CASSHSGGRYEQYF. The CDR3 DNA reads TGTGCCAGCAGTCATAGCGGGGGAAGGTACGAGCAGTACTTC.

This chain links TRBV28 with TRBJ1-1; D possibly corresponds to TRBD1 (6 bases). Per germline, CDR1 MDHEN and CDR2 SYDVKM. Trimming stripped 5 bases from V and 2 bases from J, with 18 bases between. The CDR3 is 16 amino acids. The CDR3 DNA is TGTGCCAGCAGTATCCTATCCGGGGGGCTTAACACTGAAGCTTTCTTT. It is translated as CASSILSGGLNTEAFF.

This clonotype was counted ten times or more. The V call is TRBV5-5, the J call TRBJ1-5, with 7 bases lining up with TRBD1. Looked up from germline, CDR1 is SGHKS and CDR2 is YYEKEE (reference sequence). The CDR3 runs to 17 residues. The junction had 13 bases not matched to a gene; V was cut back by 4 bases and J by 3 bases. As DNA, the CDR3 is TGTGCCAGCAGCGGACAGGACCCCCATCAATCCAATCAGCCCCAGCATTTT. Residues: CASSGQDPHQSNQPQHF. Complete variable domain (other parts from reference TRBV5-5 and TRBJ1-5): DAGVTQSPTHLIKTRGQQVTLRCSPISGHKSVSWYQQVLGQGPQFIFQYYEKEERGRGNFPDRFSARQFPNYSSELNVNALLLGDSALYLCASSGQDPHQSNQPQHFGDGTRLSIL.

The table lists this clonotype with many counts. The chain is built from TRBV7-9 and TRBJ2-2, with D tentatively TRBD2 (6 bases). Germline V gives CDR1 SEHNR, CDR2 FQNEAQ (reference sequence). V lost 0 bases, J lost 6 bases, and 20 bases lay in between. The CDR3 runs 18 residues. The CDR3 spells CASSLARLGGITAGELFF. CDR3 bases: TGTGCCAGCAGCTTAGCGCGTCTCGGCGGGATAACGGCCGGGGAGCTGTTTTTT.